This T cell receptor (beta chain) was recovered during a study of cytomegalovirus exposure and HLA in healthy donors. General study results and limits: Judged likely to be a sequencing artifact was a cluster of highly shared sequence variants. A later analysis reported that several of the most significant clusters appeared to be linked to common viral pathogens, among them Epstein-Barr virus.

On this clone itself: Its matching antigen is unknown.

Both 60 Vbeta primers and 13 Jbeta primers went into the PCR. As originally analysed: Among the unique TCR beta chains that a later analysis counted, about 81 million in all, around 11 million were shared. The assay was immunoSEQ multiplex PCR, and TCRdb's table has in-frame clones only and misses some. V, J and clone size were drawn from that table, and D and trimming were deduced from the DNA. The sample lists about 130,000 clones; nearly 85% were seen once. Sequenced: PBMCs. The origin of this receptor is a boy aged 5 to 17 in good health and CMV-seronegative.

The CDR3 bases are TGTGCCAGCAGTTACTCGCGGCAGGGGACTAGCGGAGAGCAGTACTTC. Translation: CASSYSRQGTSGEQYF. The V gene is TRBV6-5, the J gene TRBJ2-7; 11 nucleotides agree with TRBD2. V lost 0 bases, J lost 7 bases, and 8 bases stayed unmatched. Germline values: CDR1 MNHEY, CDR2 SVGAGI. The CDR3 extends over 16 amino acids.